Below are 29 T cell receptor beta chains sequenced from a single sample in a study of T cell repertoires in cytomegalovirus infection. Each CDR3 protein gets one entry after TCRdb re-called the reads with MiXCR. The sample has roughly 730,000 distinct CDR3 sequences; about 33% are singletons. Antigens for these TCRs are unknown. Sequenced here: cultured PBMCs, sampled from culture after CMV antigen stimulation. The receptors were gathered from a human donor in good health (CMV status not recorded). Some clones in this sample may be carry-over from other donors' samples.

The J gene is TRBJ2-1, the V gene TRBV7-6, with a possible D match to TRBD2 (6 bases). The CDR3 loop spans 17 amino acids. Trimming cost V 5 bases and J 0 bases, with 17 bases left between them. Germline values: CDR1 SGHVS, CDR2 FNYEAQ. CDR3 in amino acids: CASSPWGAGSSYNEQFF. The CDR3 DNA reads as TGTGCCAGCAGCCCATGGGGCGCGGGAAGCTCCTACAATGAGCAGTTCTTC.

The chain carries TRBV6-1 and TRBJ2-7, with unresolved D. This CDR3 comprises 13 residues. V was cut by 7 bases and J by 0 bases, with 10 bases left in between. In germline, CDR1 is MNHNS, CDR2 SASEGT. The CDR3 is CASKDPSSYEQYF. The CDR3 DNA reads TGTGCCAGCAAAGACCCGAGCTCCTACGAGCAGTACTTC.

This clonotype has a count of ten or more. The chain carries TRBV7-2 and TRBJ2-7; D call uncertain. Trimming took off 4 bases at V and 2 bases at J, with 12 bases between the two ends. The CDR3 length is 14 residues. The germline V gene has CDR1 SGHTA and CDR2 FQGNSA. The CDR3 DNA is TGTGCCAGCAGCTCCCCCCCCGGAGCCTACGAGCAGTACTTC. Encoded protein: CASSSPPGAYEQYF.

This clonotype was seen only a few times. The J gene is TRBJ1-1, the V gene TRBV19; TRBD1 aligns across 8 bases. This CDR3 has 13 residues. In germline, CDR1 is LNHDA, CDR2 SQIVND (reference sequence). V was pared by 6 bases and J by 7 bases, with 7 bases of the junction left unmatched. This chain's CDR3 is CASRVTDRDEAFF. CDR3 sequence (DNA): TGTGCCAGTAGAGTAACGGACAGGGATGAAGCTTTCTTT. The full variable domain, with the rest looked up from reference TRBV19 and TRBJ1-1, is DGGITQSPKYLFRKEGQNVTLSCEQNLNHDAMYWYRQDPGQGLRLIYYSQIVNDFQKGDIAEGYSVSREKKESFPLTVTSAQKNPTAFYLCASRVTDRDEAFFGQGTRLTVV.

J is TRBJ1-1 and V is TRBV2; D remains ambiguous. This CDR3 comprises 11 residues. Trimming stripped 9 bases from V and 6 bases from J, with 11 bases between. Germline loops: CDR1 SNHLY, CDR2 FYNNEI. CDR3 nucleotide sequence: TGTGCCAGGGTTGGTGCTCCTGAAGCTTTCTTT. Amino acids: CARVGAPEAFF.

The genes are TRBV12-3 or TRBV12-4 and TRBJ1-5, with no clear D. The CDR3 consists of 15 residues. V dropped 7 bases and J dropped 2 bases, with 15 bases sitting between them. The CDR3 region has the DNA TGTGCCAGCAATTTTGGAGGAAGCGGCAATCAGCCCCAGCATTTT. This translates into CASNFGGSGNQPQHF.

The genes are TRBV19 and TRBJ1-5; possible D gene TRBD1, 5 bases. V shed 3 bases and J shed 4 bases, with 19 bases lying between them. The CDR3 has 17 amino acids. CDR1 LNHDA and CDR2 SQIVND come from the germline V gene (reference sequence). CDR3 amino acids: CASSMGSRDGANQPQHF. The CDR3 DNA is TGTGCCAGTAGTATGGGGTCCCGGGACGGTGCTAATCAGCCCCAGCATTTT.

This CDR3 reads CASRNAGSGANVLTF. For the CDR3, the DNA is TGTGCCAGCAGGAACGCAGGATCTGGGGCCAACGTCCTGACTTTC. The chain employs TRBV27 and TRBJ2-6; the D is unclear. Trimming cost V 6 bases and J 1 base, with 10 bases left between them. Germline CDR1 and CDR2: MNHEY and SMNVEV (reference sequence). This CDR3 comprises 15 residues. The full variable domain, its missing parts supplied by reference TRBV27 and TRBJ2-6, is EAQVTQNPRYLITVTGKKLTVTCSQNMNHEYMSWYRQDPGLGLRQIYYSMNVEVTDKGDVPEGYKVSRKEKRNFPLILESPSPNQTSLYFCASRNAGSGANVLTFGAGSRLTVL.

There are a few counts of this clonotype. V is TRBV7-8 and J is TRBJ2-5; D unresolved. This CDR3 contains 16 residues. V lost 2 bases, J lost 4 bases, and 17 bases lay in between. Germline CDR1 is SGHVS and CDR2 is FQNEAQ. The CDR3, as DNA: TGTGCCAGCAGCTTACCTTCGACCGAAGAATTAGAGACCCAGTACTTC. This codes for CASSLPSTEELETQYF.

Turning to this clonotype: At one boundary the junction diverges from the germline segment, which might be a read error. V usage is TRBV10-3 and J usage is TRBJ2-5; 9 bases match TRBD2. Per the germline V gene, CDR1 is ENHRY and CDR2 is SYGVKD. This CDR3 is 14 amino acids long. DNA of the CDR3: TGTGCCGTCAGCCTGGGGCGGGAGGGCGAGACCCAGTACTTC. Its protein is CAVSLGREGETQYF.

A few counts support this clonotype. The genes are TRBV4-3 and TRBJ2-3; TRBD2 aligns across 9 bases. This CDR3 spans 17 amino acids. The V and J ends lost 4 bases and 8 bases, in that order; junction bases with no gene match: 16. Germline values: CDR1 LGHNA, CDR2 YSLEER. CDR3 loop: CASSPDSSSGVRGTQYF. The CDR3 DNA reads as TGCGCCAGCAGCCCCGATTCGTCTAGCGGGGTCCGTGGTACGCAGTATTTT.

This clonotype was detected only a few times. The chain uses TRBV28 and TRBJ2-4; D gene ambiguous. Germline-derived CDR1 and CDR2 are MDHEN and SYDVKM. The V end lost 3 bases, the J end lost 0 bases, and 6 bases lay between the germline ends. CDR3 length: 14 amino acids. The chain's CDR3 is CASSFLLAKNIQYF. CDR3 coding DNA: TGTGCCAGCAGTTTCCTCTTAGCCAAAAACATTCAGTACTTC.

The chain links TRBV4-1 to TRBJ1-1; D is unclear. The V and J ends lost 0 bases and 5 bases respectively, with 10 bases between them. CDR1 is MGHRA, CDR2 YSYEKL, per germline. The CDR3 loop spans 14 amino acids. CDR3 sequence: CASSQDLRRTEAFF. CDR3 sequence (DNA): TGCGCCAGCAGCCAAGACCTGAGGCGTACTGAAGCTTTCTTT.

In its sample, this clonotype was seen once. The V and J genes are TRBV12-3 or TRBV12-4 and TRBJ2-2; 9 bases map to TRBD2. Trimming at V came to 6 bases and at J to 4 bases, leaving 15 bases not matched to a gene. There are 18 residues in the CDR3. Written as DNA, the CDR3 is TGTGCCAGCAGCCTAACGTGGCGGGGGGGCCGGGGCACCGGGGAGCTGTTTTTT. Encoded protein: CASSLTWRGGRGTGELFF.

The CDR3 sequence: CASRDKDINTGELFF. The CDR3 DNA is TGTGCCAGCCGGGATAAGGACATTAACACCGGGGAGCTGTTTTTT. The chain is built from TRBV6-5 and TRBJ2-2; D may correspond to TRBD1 or TRBD2 (5 bases each). Germline V gene data show CDR1 as MNHEY and CDR2 as SVGAGI. This CDR3 is 15 amino acids long. The germline V and J ends were trimmed by 8 bases and 2 bases, with 15 bases remaining between them.

This clonotype was picked up a small number of times. The chain carries TRBV12-3 or TRBV12-4 and TRBJ1-5; D is undetermined. The germline V and J ends were trimmed by 3 bases and 9 bases, with 15 bases remaining between them. The CDR3 has 14 amino acids. The CDR3 DNA reads TGTGCCAGCAGTTTCAACCCGACTGCAGCGCCCCAGCATTTT. It is translated as CASSFNPTAAPQHF.

The chain is built from TRBV19 and TRBJ2-1; 7 bases match TRBD2. After removal of 6 bases from V and 6 bases from J, the junction contained 5 bases not matched to a gene. The germline CDR1 and CDR2 sequences are LNHDA and SQIVND (reference sequence). This CDR3 has 13 residues. CDR3 DNA: TGTGCCAGTAGGCAACTAGCGTCCAATGAGCAGTTCTTC. Translating it yields CASRQLASNEQFF.

This clonotype was seen at least ten times. The gene calls are TRBV7-2 and TRBJ2-3; 7 bases line up with TRBD2. V lost 3 bases, J lost 2 bases, and 2 bases stayed unmatched. The CDR3 covers 14 residues. The germline CDR1 and CDR2 sequences are SGHTA and FQGNSA. DNA of the CDR3: TGTGCCAGCAGCTTGGGAGGGAACACAGATACGCAGTATTTT. Amino acids: CASSLGGNTDTQYF.

V usage is TRBV6-2 or TRBV6-3 and J usage is TRBJ2-3; 11 bases are a match to TRBD2. Per the germline V gene, CDR1 is MNHEY and CDR2 is SVGEGT. The CDR3 sequence is 16 residues long. J lost 5 bases, V lost 7 bases, and 11 bases had no gene match. This CDR3 is CASITSGRTLGDTQYF. The CDR3 nucleotides are TGTGCCAGCATTACTAGCGGGAGAACGCTGGGAGATACGCAGTATTTT.

The sample holds a few counts of this clonotype. This chain uses TRBV7-9 with TRBJ1-1; D is possibly TRBD1 (5 bases). The CDR3 sequence is 17 residues long. Germline V gene data show CDR1 as SEHNR and CDR2 as FQNEAQ (reference sequence). V lost 4 bases and J 4 bases, leaving 22 bases between the germline ends. This chain's CDR3 is CASSSTDLGRESTEAFF. The DNA for the CDR3 is TGTGCCAGCAGCTCCACAGATCTGGGCAGGGAAAGCACTGAAGCTTTCTTT.

J is TRBJ2-6 and V is TRBV6-2 or TRBV6-3, with TRBD2 matching 7 bases. CDR1 MNHEY and CDR2 SVGEGT come from the germline V gene. This CDR3 contains 16 residues. J lost 2 bases, V lost 6 bases, and 7 bases had no gene match. The CDR3 is CASSHWAGAGANVLTF. The CDR3 nucleotides read TGTGCCAGCAGCCACTGGGCGGGAGCTGGGGCCAACGTCCTGACTTTC.

The V call is TRBV7-9, the J call TRBJ1-4; TRBD1 matches 8 bases. The J segment lost 7 bases and the V segment lost 5 bases, leaving 12 bases of the junction unmatched. The CDR3 loop spans 16 amino acids. Germline CDR1 is SEHNR and CDR2 is FQNEAQ (reference sequence). CDR3 DNA: TGTGCCAGCAGCCCTCCGGACAGGGTTTGGGGTGAAAAACTGTTTTTT. This gives the protein CASSPPDRVWGEKLFF.

A few counts support this clonotype. V gene TRBV6-6 combines with J gene TRBJ1-6; D uncertain. V shed 2 bases and J shed 7 bases, with 15 bases lying between them. CDR1 is MNHNY, CDR2 SVGAGI, per germline (reference sequence). The CDR3 loop spans 16 amino acids. CDR3 nucleotides: TGTGCCAGCAGTTACGTCTTGGGGTCGAAGAATTCACCCCTCCACTTT. Protein product: CASSYVLGSKNSPLHF.

The gene calls are TRBV6-2 or TRBV6-3 and TRBJ1-2; maybe TRBD1 (5 bases). V lost 3 bases, J lost 5 bases, and 10 bases lay in between. CDR3 size: 13 residues. Germline lookup yields CDR1 MNHEY and CDR2 SVGEGT. CDR3 DNA sequence: TGTGCCAGCAGTTATCCAGGGCGGTATGGCTACACCTTC. Protein product: CASSYPGRYGYTF.

This clonotype was seen at least ten times. CDR3 protein: CASSPDRGSYNEQFF. The DNA of the CDR3 is TGTGCCAGCAGCCCCGACCGAGGTTCGTACAATGAGCAGTTCTTC. J is TRBJ2-1 and V is TRBV7-2; no clear D gene. Germline V CDR1 and CDR2: SGHTA, FQGNSA. CDR3 length: 15 amino acids. The V and J ends lost 5 bases and 4 bases respectively, with 15 bases between them.

This clonotype turned up a few times. The V and J genes are TRBV6-5 and TRBJ2-6; 9 nucleotides match TRBD1. CDR1 and CDR2 from the germline V gene are MNHEY and SVGAGI. The ends lost 2 bases at V and 2 bases at J; junction bases unmatched: 13. The CDR3 is made up of 20 amino acids. CDR3 in DNA: TGTGCCAGCAGTTACCGACCCACGGGACAGGGAAGCCCTGGGGCCAACGTCCTGACTTTC. Its protein product is CASSYRPTGQGSPGANVLTF.

The gene calls are TRBV20-1 and TRBJ2-3; D possibly matches TRBD1 or TRBD2 (7 bases each). Germline CDR1 is DFQATT and CDR2 is SNEGSKA (reference sequence). The CDR3 loop spans 16 amino acids. Trimming stripped 0 bases from V and 3 bases from J, with 16 bases between. The CDR3 sequence is CSARDLGRGGTDTQYF. The CDR3 DNA is TGCAGTGCTAGAGATCTAGGCAGGGGGGGAACAGATACGCAGTATTTT.

This clonotype occurred a few times. The CDR3: CASSQVRSNGYTF. In DNA, the CDR3 is TGCGCCAGCAGCCAAGTACGGAGCAATGGCTACACCTTC. The chain links TRBV4-1 to TRBJ1-2; D remains ambiguous. CDR3 length: 13 residues. V was clipped by 1 base and J by 6 bases, with 9 bases between them. The germline gives CDR1 MGHRA, CDR2 YSYEKL.

The genes are TRBV19 and TRBJ2-3; D possibly uses TRBD1 or TRBD2 (5 bases each). The CDR3 covers 15 residues. The ends were cut back, 5 bases at V and 0 bases at J, with 12 bases in the middle. Germline CDR1 reads LNHDA; CDR2 reads SQIVND (reference sequence). The CDR3 nucleotides read TGTGCCAGTAGTCGGGACGCCGCTAGCACAGATACGCAGTATTTT. Protein product: CASSRDAASTDTQYF.